This T cell receptor beta chain was sequenced for a study of blood T cell repertoires in COVID-19. Whole-study context: Researchers got acute and convalescent COVID-19 samples from the United States, Italy and Spain. T cells, B-cell-depleted T cells, or PBMCs provided the cDNA or gDNA that served as material.

CDR3 length: 16 amino acids. J gave up 1 base and V 5 bases, and 8 bases lay outside the gene matches. The germline gives CDR1 SGHTA, CDR2 FQGNSA. In the original workflow: Amplification from reference gene primers served as the basis for estimated nucleated cell counts. The protocol was immunoSEQ multiplex PCR, while the TCRdb copy is restricted to in-frame clones and leaves out a portion. V and J calls and clone size follow that table, whereas D and trimming were derived from the DNA. Among 180,000 or so clones, 88% were seen once, and the ten largest hold 4% to 5%. This TCR was recovered from a woman aged 25 to 39 with acute or convalescent COVID-19. Sequenced input: peripheral blood. The chain joins TRBV7-2 to TRBJ2-3; 8 bases align to TRBD2. The CDR3 DNA reads TGTGCCAGCAGCCGTAGCGGGGCGGGTGGCACAGATACGCAGTATTTT. This sequence encodes CASSRSGAGGTDTQYF.